This entry lists 17 T cell receptor beta chains sequenced from one sample in a study of shared clonotypes between healthy human individuals (dated by TCRdb to 2018 to 2021). Preparation of the library involved the immunoSEQ multiplex PCR assay. TCRdb retrieved this table from immuneACCESS and kept in-frame rearrangements only. Not all clones are present; in checked studies, unresolved V genes account for under half, and no reason is known for the remainder. The sample table contains millions of clones; only one count was recorded for 95% of them. 0.13% of the sample is held by the ten biggest clonotypes. Sequences were obtained from naive CD4+ T cells sorted from blood. This specimen's cell subset or site label, per the study, means: CD45RA+ positively selected. These receptors originate from a man aged 18 to 35 in good health.

The chain uses TRBV5-8 and TRBJ2-3; the match to TRBD1 covers 8 bases. This CDR3 has 15 amino acids. Germline CDR1 reads SGHTS; CDR2 reads YDEGEE. V was clipped by 4 bases and J by 2 bases; unmatched bases: 6. CDR3 amino acids: CASSIGQGATDTQYF. The CDR3, as DNA: TGTGCCAGCAGCATCGGACAGGGAGCCACAGATACGCAGTATTTT.

The chain uses TRBV7-9 and TRBJ2-1, with D possibly TRBD2 on 5 matching bases. Trimming stripped 2 bases from V and 0 bases from J, with 17 bases between. The CDR3 contains 18 residues. Germline lookup yields CDR1 SEHNR and CDR2 FQNEAQ (reference sequence). This CDR3 is CASSLIGKASHSYNEQFF. For the CDR3, the DNA is TGTGCCAGCAGCTTAATCGGGAAGGCCAGCCACTCCTACAATGAGCAGTTCTTC.

The genes are TRBV11-2 and TRBJ2-7, with 7 bases fitting TRBD2. The CDR3 has 15 amino acids. Germline CDR1 SGHAT, CDR2 FQNNGV. The junction had 10 bases not matched to a gene; V was cut back by 6 bases and J by 2 bases. The DNA of the CDR3 is TGTGCCAGCAGTATCGGAGGCGGGAGTCCCTACGAGCAGTACTTC. Its protein product is CASSIGGGSPYEQYF.

This clone was counted once. The chain couples TRBV6-1 to TRBJ1-5, with D uncertain. The CDR3 sequence is 14 residues long. The V gene lost 5 bases and the J gene lost 8 bases, with 16 bases spanning the gap. Germline loops: CDR1 MNHNS, CDR2 SASEGT. The CDR3 region has the DNA TGTGCCAGCAGTATCCAGTCCGTGGTCGAGCCCCAGCATTTT. It yields the protein CASSIQSVVEPQHF.

This chain joins TRBV11-2 and TRBJ2-2; D gene uncertain. The V and J ends lost 8 bases and 1 base respectively, with 8 bases between them. The germline CDR1 and CDR2 sequences are SGHAT and FQNNGV. The CDR3 has 13 amino acids. DNA for the CDR3: TGTGCCAGCTGGAAGGGGAACACCGGGGAGCTGTTTTTT. Its translation: CASWKGNTGELFF.

This rearrangement joins TRBV10-2 to TRBJ2-3; 13 bases agree with TRBD2. Germline V lookup: CDR1 WSHSY, CDR2 SAAADI. This CDR3 region has 16 residues. The V and J ends lost 0 bases and 3 bases, in that order; junction bases with no gene match: 0. This chain's CDR3 is CASSESTSGRTDTQYF. The CDR3 DNA follows: TGCGCCAGCAGTGAGTCGACTAGCGGGAGGACAGATACGCAGTATTTT.

This rearrangement joins TRBV18 to TRBJ2-2; D might be TRBD1 (8 bases). The CDR3 sequence is 16 residues long. CDR1 and CDR2 (germline): KGHSH, LQKENI. The germline V and J ends were trimmed by 1 base and 3 bases, with 12 bases remaining between them. The CDR3, as DNA: TGTGCCAGCTCACCACGGACAGGGAGGGACACCGGGGAGCTGTTTTTT. The encoded protein is CASSPRTGRDTGELFF.

The chain combines TRBV6-1 with TRBJ2-5; D gene uncertain. V was shortened by 7 bases and J by 5 bases, with 14 bases between the two germline ends. The CDR3 consists of 13 residues. Per the germline V gene, CDR1 is MNHNS and CDR2 is SASEGT. The CDR3 DNA reads as TGTGCCAGCAACACTGGCCCGGGCGAGACCCAGTACTTC. Translating gives CASNTGPGETQYF.

The rearrangement links TRBV30 to TRBJ1-1; no clear D gene. The CDR3 spans 15 residues. Looked up from germline, CDR1 is GTSNPN and CDR2 is SVGIG (reference sequence). Trimming pared 4 bases from V and 4 bases from J, leaving 19 bases between. CDR3 residues: CAWNRRIVSGTEAFF. The CDR3 nucleotides read TGTGCCTGGAACCGCCGCATAGTCTCTGGCACTGAAGCTTTCTTT.

The V and J genes are TRBV5-6 and TRBJ2-7; 7 bases map to TRBD2. The CDR3 runs to 15 residues. Germline trimming cut 3 bases from V and 1 base from J; bases unmatched to any gene: 7. Germline lookup yields CDR1 SGHDT and CDR2 YYEEEE. CDR3 coding DNA: TGTGCCAGCAGCTCGGGGACTATCCTTTCCTACGAGCAGTACTTC. Protein: CASSSGTILSYEQYF.

The chain links TRBV4-3 to TRBJ1-2; D gene uncertain. With 0 bases removed from V and 2 bases from J, the gap between germline ends came to 7 bases. Germline V CDR1 and CDR2: LGHNA, YSLEER. The CDR3 is 14 residues long. CDR3 protein: CASSQDPANYGYTF. In DNA form, the CDR3 reads TGCGCCAGCAGCCAAGACCCAGCCAACTATGGCTACACCTTC.

The rearrangement uses TRBV27 and TRBJ2-7; 16 positions agree with TRBD2. Germline V gene data show CDR1 as MNHEY and CDR2 as SMNVEV (reference sequence). Trimming cost V 2 bases and J 3 bases; bases outside gene matches: 16. The CDR3 runs to 21 residues. The CDR3 region has the DNA TGTGCCAGCAGTTTAAGGCCTCCGGGACTAGCGGGGGGGCCGTCGATCTACGAGCAGTACTTC. The encoded protein is CASSLRPPGLAGGPSIYEQYF.

A note on this clone: One end of the junction varies from germline; a read error may be responsible. This rearrangement joins TRBV7-9 to TRBJ2-3; TRBD1 is a possible D gene (6 bases). The CDR3 loop spans 16 amino acids. Looked up from germline, CDR1 is SEHNR and CDR2 is FQNEAQ (reference sequence). This chain's CDR3 is CASSIVQGLGTGTQYF. As DNA, the CDR3 is TGTGCCAGCAGCATAGTCCAGGGGTTGGGCACAGGTACGCAGTATTTT.

This rearrangement joins TRBV11-2 to TRBJ1-6; TRBD1 aligns across 7 bases. The germline V gene has CDR1 SGHAT and CDR2 FQNNGV. This CDR3 region has 14 residues. V was pared by 6 bases and J by 9 bases, with 8 bases of the junction left unmatched. The CDR3 region has the DNA TGTGCCAGCAGTCCCGACAGGGCCAGTTCACCCCTCCACTTT. Translation gives CASSPDRASSPLHF.

This clone was observed once. The chain has TRBV27 and TRBJ2-7; D not certain. V lost 1 base and J 2 bases, leaving 12 bases between the germline ends. From germline, CDR1 is MNHEY and CDR2 SMNVEV (reference sequence). This CDR3 has 15 amino acids. CDR3 bases: TGTGCCAGCAGTTTATATCAGTCGCTTCCCTACGAGCAGTACTTC. Translation gives CASSLYQSLPYEQYF.

This clone was seen a handful of times. The V gene is TRBV19, the J gene TRBJ1-6; D is uncertain. The germline CDR1 and CDR2 sequences are LNHDA and SQIVND (reference sequence). The CDR3 runs to 15 residues. V was trimmed by 5 bases and J by 7 bases, leaving 15 bases between them. CDR3 sequence (DNA): TGTGCCAGTAGTGGGTCCCTCTCGGGCAATTCACCCCTCCACTTT. Translating it yields CASSGSLSGNSPLHF. Full variable domain (remainder filled in from reference TRBV19 and TRBJ1-6): DGGITQSPKYLFRKEGQNVTLSCEQNLNHDAMYWYRQDPGQGLRLIYYSQIVNDFQKGDIAEGYSVSREKKESFPLTVTSAQKNPTAFYLCASSGSLSGNSPLHFGNGTRLTVT.

The V call is TRBV5-1, the J call TRBJ1-1; TRBD1 might be the D (6 bases). Germline V gene data show CDR1 as SGHRS and CDR2 as YFSETQ. V lost 2 bases and J lost 2, with 13 bases in between. The CDR3 extends over 15 amino acids. The CDR3 nucleotides are TGCGCCAGCAGCTTTGAGGGACATCCCAACACTGAAGCTTTCTTT. Encoded protein: CASSFEGHPNTEAFF.